This T cell receptor (beta chain) comes out of a study of control samples from healthy donors and cancer patients. CDR1 and CDR2 from the germline V gene are SQVTM and ANQGSEA. V gave up 5 bases and J gave up 3 bases, with 19 bases separating them. CDR3 size: 15 residues. This clone was seen a single time. Some clones are missing from TCRdb's copy, which holds only in-frame ones; the method was immunoSEQ multiplex PCR. The sample has more than 100,000 clones; 91% are singletons. The TCR was taken from a man aged 18-30 years in good health. The chain employs TRBV29-1 and TRBJ2-5, with a tentative D call TRBD2 (5 bases). Sequenced: blood. The CDR3 loop reads CSVSGRTPFEETQYF. CDR3 DNA: TGCAGCGTTTCCGGGCGGACTCCTTTCGAAGAGACCCAGTACTTC.